This T cell receptor (beta chain) originates from a study of blood T cell repertoires in COVID-19. Study-wide context: Sources were T cells, B-cell-depleted T cells, or PBMCs; the material itself was cDNA or gDNA.

Clinical history reported by participants formed the basis on which cohorts were assigned. Cohort 3 donors were reported recovered after two negative PCRs, clearance, or symptom resolution. CDR3 length equals 15 residues. CDR1 and CDR2 (germline): SQVTM, ANQGSEA. Between the trimmed V and J ends, which lost 1 base and 1 base, there was a span of 11 bases. Study processing details: Nucleated cell counts were estimated from reference gene primer amplification. Libraries were prepared by immunoSEQ multiplex PCR; TCRdb keeps only in-frame clonotypes and omits some of them. The DNA was the basis for D and trimming; V, J and clone size are from that table. The sample yields 300,000 or so clones, 90% seen once.

The specimen was PBMCs or T cells enriched from blood (not recorded which). The chain is built from TRBV29-1 and TRBJ2-1; perhaps TRBD2 as D (6 bases). The TCR was taken from a woman between 25 and 40 years old who had recovered from COVID-19. The CDR3 DNA reads TGCAGCGTTGAAGGCGGAAGCGGGTCCTACAATGAGCAGTTCTTC. As protein: CSVEGGSGSYNEQFF.